This T cell receptor (beta chain) was obtained from a study of blood T cell repertoires in COVID-19. Study-wide context: Spain, Italy and the United States supplied samples that represented acute and convalescent COVID-19. T cells, B-cell-depleted T cells, or PBMCs supplied cDNA or gDNA.

The germline CDR1 and CDR2 sequences are SNHLY and FYNNEI. The CDR3 is 13 residues long. V lost 9 bases, J lost 3 bases, and 5 bases stayed unmatched. Some clones are missing from TCRdb's copy, which holds only in-frame ones; the method was immunoSEQ multiplex PCR. Here the sample spans about 240,000 clones, approximately 90% being singletons. This clonotype was obtained from a man between 60 and 75 years old who had recovered from COVID-19. The sequenced material came from peripheral blood. The chain carries TRBV2 and TRBJ2-3; 8 nucleotides match TRBD1. For the CDR3, the DNA is TGTGCCAGACGGGACAGGCTAACAGATACGCAGTATTTT. It yields the protein CARRDRLTDTQYF.